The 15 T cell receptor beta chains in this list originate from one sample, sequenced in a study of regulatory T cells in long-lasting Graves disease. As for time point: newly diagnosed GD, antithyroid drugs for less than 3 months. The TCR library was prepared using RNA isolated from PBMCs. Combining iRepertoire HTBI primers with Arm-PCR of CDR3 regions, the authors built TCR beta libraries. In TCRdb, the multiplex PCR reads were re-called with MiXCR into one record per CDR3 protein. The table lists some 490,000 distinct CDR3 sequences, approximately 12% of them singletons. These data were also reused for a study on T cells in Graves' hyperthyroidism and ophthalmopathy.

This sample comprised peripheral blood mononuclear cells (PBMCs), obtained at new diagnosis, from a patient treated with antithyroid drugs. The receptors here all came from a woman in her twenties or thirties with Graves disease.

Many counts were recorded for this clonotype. The CDR3 DNA reads as TGTGCCAGCAGCTTAGCGAGCGGGAGGGGATCCGATGAGCAGTTCTTC. Translation: CASSLASGRGSDEQFF. This chain uses TRBV11-2 with TRBJ2-1; 10 nucleotides agree with TRBD2. V shed 1 base, J shed 8 bases, and the junction held 8 bases outside the gene matches. CDR1 is SGHAT, CDR2 FQNNGV, per germline. The CDR3 runs 16 residues. Supplemented by reference TRBV11-2 and TRBJ2-1, the full variable domain reads EAGVAQSPRYKIIEKRQSVAFWCNPISGHATLYWYQQILGQGPKLLIQFQNNGVVDDSQLPKDRFSAERLKGVDSTLKIQPAKLEDSAVYLCASSLASGRGSDEQFFGPGTRLTVL.

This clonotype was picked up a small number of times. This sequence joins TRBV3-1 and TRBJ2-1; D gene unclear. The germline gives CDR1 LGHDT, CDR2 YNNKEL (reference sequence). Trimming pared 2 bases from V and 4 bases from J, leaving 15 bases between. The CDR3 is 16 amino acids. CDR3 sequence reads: CASSQFPAIQYNEQFF. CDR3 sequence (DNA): TGTGCCAGCAGCCAATTTCCGGCAATCCAATACAATGAGCAGTTCTTC.

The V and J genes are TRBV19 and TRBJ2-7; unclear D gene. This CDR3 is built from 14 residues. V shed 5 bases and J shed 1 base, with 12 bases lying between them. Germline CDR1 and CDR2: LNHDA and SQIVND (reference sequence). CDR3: CASSQFGISYEQYF. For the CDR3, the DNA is TGTGCCAGTAGTCAATTTGGAATATCCTACGAGCAGTACTTC.

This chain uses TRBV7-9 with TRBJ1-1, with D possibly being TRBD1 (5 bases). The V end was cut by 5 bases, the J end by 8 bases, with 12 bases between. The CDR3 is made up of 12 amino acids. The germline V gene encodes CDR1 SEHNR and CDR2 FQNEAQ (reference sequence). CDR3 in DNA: TGTGCCAGCAGCCCGCGACAGACCGAAGCTTTCTTT. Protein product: CASSPRQTEAFF.

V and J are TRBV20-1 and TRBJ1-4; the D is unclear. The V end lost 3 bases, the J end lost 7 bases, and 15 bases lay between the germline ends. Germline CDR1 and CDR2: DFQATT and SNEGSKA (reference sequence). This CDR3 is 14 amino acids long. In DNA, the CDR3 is TGCAGTGCTAGTGGGTATCGGGCTTCTGAAAAACTGTTTTTT. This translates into CSASGYRASEKLFF.

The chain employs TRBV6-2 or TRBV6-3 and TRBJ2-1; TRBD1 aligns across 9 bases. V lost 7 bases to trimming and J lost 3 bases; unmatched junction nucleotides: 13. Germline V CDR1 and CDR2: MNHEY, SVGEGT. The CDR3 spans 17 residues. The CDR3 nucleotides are TGTGCCAGCACCGCTATTTCGACAGGGGGTCTCTACAATGAGCAGTTCTTC. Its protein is CASTAISTGGLYNEQFF.

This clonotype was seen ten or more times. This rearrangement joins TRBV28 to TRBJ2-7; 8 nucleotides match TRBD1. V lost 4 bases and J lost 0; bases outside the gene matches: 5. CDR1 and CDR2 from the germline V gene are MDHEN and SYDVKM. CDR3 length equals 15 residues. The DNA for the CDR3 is TGTGCCAGCAGTTGGACAGGGATGGGCTCCTACGAGCAGTACTTC. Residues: CASSWTGMGSYEQYF.

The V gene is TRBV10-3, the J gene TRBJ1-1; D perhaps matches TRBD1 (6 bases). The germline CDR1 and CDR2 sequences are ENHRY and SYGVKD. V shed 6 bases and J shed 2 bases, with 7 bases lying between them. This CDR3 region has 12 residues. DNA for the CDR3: TGTGCCATCAGGGACAGCAACACTGAAGCTTTCTTT. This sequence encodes CAIRDSNTEAFF.

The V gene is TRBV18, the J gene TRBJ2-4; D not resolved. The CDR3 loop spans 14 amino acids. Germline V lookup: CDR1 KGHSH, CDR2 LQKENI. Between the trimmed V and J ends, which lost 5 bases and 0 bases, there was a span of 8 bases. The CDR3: CASSKRVAKNIQYF. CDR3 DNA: TGTGCCAGCTCAAAACGAGTAGCCAAAAACATTCAGTACTTC. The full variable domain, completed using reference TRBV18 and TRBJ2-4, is NAGVMQNPRHLVRRRGQEARLRCSPMKGHSHVYWYRQLPEEGLKFMVYLQKENIIDESGMPKERFSAEFPKEGPSILRIQQVVRGDSAAYFCASSKRVAKNIQYFGAGTRLSVL.

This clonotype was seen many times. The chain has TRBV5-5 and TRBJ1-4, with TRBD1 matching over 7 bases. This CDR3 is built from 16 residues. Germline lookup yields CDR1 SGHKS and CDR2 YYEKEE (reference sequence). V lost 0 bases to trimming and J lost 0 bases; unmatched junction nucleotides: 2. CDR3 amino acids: CASSLERGPTNEKLFF. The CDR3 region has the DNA TGTGCCAGCAGCTTGGAGAGGGGGCCAACTAATGAAAAACTGTTTTTT. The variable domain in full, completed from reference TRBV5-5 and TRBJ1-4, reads DAGVTQSPTHLIKTRGQQVTLRCSPISGHKSVSWYQQVLGQGPQFIFQYYEKEERGRGNFPDRFSARQFPNYSSELNVNALLLGDSALYLCASSLERGPTNEKLFFGSGTQLSVL.

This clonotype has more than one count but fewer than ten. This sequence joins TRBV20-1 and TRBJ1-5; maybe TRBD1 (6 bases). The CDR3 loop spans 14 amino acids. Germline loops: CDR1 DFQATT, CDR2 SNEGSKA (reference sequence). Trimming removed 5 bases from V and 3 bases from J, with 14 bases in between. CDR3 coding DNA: TGCAGTGCTCCCAGGGGCGGTTACAATCAGCCCCAGCATTTT. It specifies CSAPRGGYNQPQHF.

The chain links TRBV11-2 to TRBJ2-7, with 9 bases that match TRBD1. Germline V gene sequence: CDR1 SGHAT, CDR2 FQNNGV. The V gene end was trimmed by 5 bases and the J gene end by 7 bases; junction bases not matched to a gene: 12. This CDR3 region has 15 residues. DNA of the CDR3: TGTGCCAGCAGCCTAACCGGGACAGGGCCCCTTGAGCAGTACTTC. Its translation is CASSLTGTGPLEQYF.

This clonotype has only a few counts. The CDR3 loop is CASTPTGGVFGYTF. The CDR3 nucleotides read TGTGCCAGCACCCCCACAGGGGGCGTTTTTGGCTACACCTTC. The chain has TRBV7-2 and TRBJ1-2, with 9 bases aligning to TRBD1. Germline trimming cut 7 bases from V and 7 bases from J; bases unmatched to any gene: 10. The CDR3 length is 14 residues. Per germline, CDR1 SGHTA and CDR2 FQGNSA.

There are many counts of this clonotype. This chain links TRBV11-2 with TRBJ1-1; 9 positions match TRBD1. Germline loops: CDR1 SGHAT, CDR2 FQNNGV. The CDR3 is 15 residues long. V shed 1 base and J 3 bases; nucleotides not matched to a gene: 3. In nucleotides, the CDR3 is TGTGCCAGCAGCTTAGGACAGGGGGGGTACACTGAAGCTTTCTTT. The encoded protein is CASSLGQGGYTEAFF.

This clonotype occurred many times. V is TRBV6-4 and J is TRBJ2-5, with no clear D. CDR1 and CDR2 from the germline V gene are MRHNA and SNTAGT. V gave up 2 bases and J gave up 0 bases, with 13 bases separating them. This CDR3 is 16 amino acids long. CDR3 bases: TGTGCCAGCAGTGACCGTTGTCCGGGTAACCAAGAGACCCAGTACTTC. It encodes CASSDRCPGNQETQYF.